This is a list of T cell receptor beta chains from one sample in a study of shared clonotypes between healthy human individuals. TCRdb's table, derived via immunoSEQ multiplex PCR, lists solely in-frame clones and lacks some. The repertoire has roughly 2,300,000 clones, around 93% of them found once; the top ten carry around 0.38%. The sample comprised naive CD4+ T cells from PBMCs. The receptors here all came from a man between 18 and 29 years old in good health. Some clones in this sample may be carry-over from other donors' samples. Both conserved end residues are part of each CDR3.

v_call: TRBV19
cdr3_aa: CASSILVGGNQPQHF

v_call: TRBV19
cdr3_aa: CASSPRDRAKAGELFF

v_call: TRBV5-6
cdr3_aa: CASSMIAGPGTDTQYF

v_call: TRBV5-1
cdr3_aa: CASRFIPSTDTQYF

v_call: TRBV5-5
cdr3_aa: CASSLYGGWATGELFF

v_call: TRBV7-2
cdr3_aa: CASSYGTGGEAFF

v_call: TRBV6-5
cdr3_aa: CASSWTSGTQETQYF

v_call: TRBV28
cdr3_aa: CASWRGTTGELFF

v_call: TRBV4-1
cdr3_aa: CASSNQAGESTGELFF

v_call: TRBV6-1
cdr3_aa: CASSEAFEFSQPQHF

v_call: TRBV6-6
cdr3_aa: CASSPGRDSTDTQYF

v_call: TRBV2
cdr3_aa: CASSGSRRGNEQFF

v_call: TRBV15
cdr3_aa: CATSSRGGTDTPLAKNIQYF

v_call: TRBV5-1
cdr3_aa: CASSLAMVVGGNTEAFF

v_call: TRBV6-5
cdr3_aa: CASRRPGANVLTF

v_call: TRBV5-1
cdr3_aa: CASSLFRTGGETQYF

v_call: TRBV5-1
cdr3_aa: CASSLGGAGTEAFF

v_call: TRBV4-2
cdr3_aa: CASSQGYLEDNEQFF

v_call: TRBV27
cdr3_aa: CASSSNDRVRNIQYF

v_call: TRBV30
cdr3_aa: CAWSPRGRDTGELFF

v_call: TRBV5-1
cdr3_aa: CASSHSPPEETQYF

v_call: TRBV7-8
cdr3_aa: CASSLPSGNTIYF

v_call: TRBV2
cdr3_aa: CASRDRGDEQFF

v_call: TRBV30
cdr3_aa: CAWSHGADTQYF

v_call: TRBV28
cdr3_aa: CASGRGNTIYF

v_call: TRBV5-1
cdr3_aa: CASSLGTIPEAFF

v_call: TRBV29-1
cdr3_aa: CSAATGTYQETQYF

v_call: TRBV7-2
cdr3_aa: CASSKQGSRYGEAFF

v_call: TRBV4-3
cdr3_aa: CASSQDIGKGYGYTF